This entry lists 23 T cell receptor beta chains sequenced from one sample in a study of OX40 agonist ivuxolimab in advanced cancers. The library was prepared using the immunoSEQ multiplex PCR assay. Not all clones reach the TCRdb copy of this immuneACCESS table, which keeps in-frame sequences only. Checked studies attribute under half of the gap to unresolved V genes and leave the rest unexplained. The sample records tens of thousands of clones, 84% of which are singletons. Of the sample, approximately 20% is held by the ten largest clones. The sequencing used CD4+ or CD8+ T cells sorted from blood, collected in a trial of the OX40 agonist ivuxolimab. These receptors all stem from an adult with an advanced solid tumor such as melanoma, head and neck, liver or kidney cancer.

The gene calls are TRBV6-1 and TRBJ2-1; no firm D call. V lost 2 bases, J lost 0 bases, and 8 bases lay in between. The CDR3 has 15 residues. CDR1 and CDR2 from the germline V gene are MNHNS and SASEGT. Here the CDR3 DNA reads TGTGCCAGCAGTGAATCTCTAGACTCCTACAATGAGCAGTTCTTC. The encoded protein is CASSESLDSYNEQFF.

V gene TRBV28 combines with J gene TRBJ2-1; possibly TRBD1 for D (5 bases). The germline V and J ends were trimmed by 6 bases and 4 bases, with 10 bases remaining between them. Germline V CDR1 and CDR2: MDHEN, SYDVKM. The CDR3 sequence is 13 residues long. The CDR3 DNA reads TGTGCCAGCAGGCTCCCAGGGTACAATGAGCAGTTCTTC. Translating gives CASRLPGYNEQFF. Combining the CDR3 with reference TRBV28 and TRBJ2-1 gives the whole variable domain DVKVTQSSRYLVKRTGEKVFLECVQDMDHENMFWYRQDPGLGLRLIYFSYDVKMKEKGDIPEGYSVSREKKERFSLILESASTNQTSMYLCASRLPGYNEQFFGPGTRLTVL.

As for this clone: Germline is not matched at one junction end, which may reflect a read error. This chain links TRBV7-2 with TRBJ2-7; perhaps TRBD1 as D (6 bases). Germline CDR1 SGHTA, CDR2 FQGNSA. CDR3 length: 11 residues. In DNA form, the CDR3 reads TGTGCCAGCAGCTTAGAAGGGGGACGTGTCTTC. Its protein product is CASSLEGGRVF.

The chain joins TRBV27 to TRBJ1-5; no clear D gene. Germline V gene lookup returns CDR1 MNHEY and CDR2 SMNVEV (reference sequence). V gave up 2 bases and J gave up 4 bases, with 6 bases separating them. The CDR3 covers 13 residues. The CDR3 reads CASSLSINQPQHF. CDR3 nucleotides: TGTGCCAGCAGTTTAAGCATAAATCAGCCCCAGCATTTT.

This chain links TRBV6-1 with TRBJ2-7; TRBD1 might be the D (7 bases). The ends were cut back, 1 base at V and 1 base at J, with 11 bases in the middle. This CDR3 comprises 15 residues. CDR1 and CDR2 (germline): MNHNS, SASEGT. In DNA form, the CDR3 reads TGTGCCAGCAGTGAAGAGGCAGGGGGGTCCTACGAGCAGTACTTC. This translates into CASSEEAGGSYEQYF.

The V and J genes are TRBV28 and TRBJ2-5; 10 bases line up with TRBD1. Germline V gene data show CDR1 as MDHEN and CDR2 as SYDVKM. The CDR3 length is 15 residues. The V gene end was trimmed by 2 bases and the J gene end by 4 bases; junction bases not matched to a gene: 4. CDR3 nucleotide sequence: TGTGCCAGCAGTTTAAGACAGGGGGCTCGAGAGACCCAGTACTTC. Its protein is CASSLRQGARETQYF. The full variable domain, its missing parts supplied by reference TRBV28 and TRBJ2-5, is DVKVTQSSRYLVKRTGEKVFLECVQDMDHENMFWYRQDPGLGLRLIYFSYDVKMKEKGDIPEGYSVSREKKERFSLILESASTNQTSMYLCASSLRQGARETQYFGPGTRLLVL.

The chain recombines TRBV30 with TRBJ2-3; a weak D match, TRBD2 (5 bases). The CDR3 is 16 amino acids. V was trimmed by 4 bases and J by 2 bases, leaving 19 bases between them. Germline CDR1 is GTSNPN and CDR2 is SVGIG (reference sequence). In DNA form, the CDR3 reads TGTGCCTGGACCCCCCCACTAGAAACCTTCACAGATACGCAGTATTTT. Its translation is CAWTPPLETFTDTQYF.

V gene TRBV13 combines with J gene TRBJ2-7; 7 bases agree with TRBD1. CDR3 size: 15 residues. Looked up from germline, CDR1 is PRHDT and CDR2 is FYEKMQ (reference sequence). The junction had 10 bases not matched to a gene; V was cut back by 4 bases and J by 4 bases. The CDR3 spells CASSSAPGQHYEQYF. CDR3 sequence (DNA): TGTGCCAGCAGCTCGGCCCCGGGACAGCATTACGAGCAGTACTTC.

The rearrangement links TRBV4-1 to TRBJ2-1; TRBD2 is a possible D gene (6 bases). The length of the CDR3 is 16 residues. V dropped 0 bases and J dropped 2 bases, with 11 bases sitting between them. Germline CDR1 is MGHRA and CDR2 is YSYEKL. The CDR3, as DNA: TGCGCCAGCAGCCAAGAATGGGGGGTTGCCTACAATGAGCAGTTCTTC. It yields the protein CASSQEWGVAYNEQFF.

Here the CDR3 DNA reads TGTGCCAGCAGCTTCCCGGCGGAGGGGGTGAGCACAGATACGCAGTATTTT. It codes for CASSFPAEGVSTDTQYF. The chain carries TRBV7-3 and TRBJ2-3; possibly TRBD1 or TRBD2 for D (6 bases each). This CDR3 has 17 amino acids. With 3 bases removed from V and 0 bases from J, the gap between germline ends came to 16 bases. The germline V gene has CDR1 SGHTA and CDR2 FQGTGA.

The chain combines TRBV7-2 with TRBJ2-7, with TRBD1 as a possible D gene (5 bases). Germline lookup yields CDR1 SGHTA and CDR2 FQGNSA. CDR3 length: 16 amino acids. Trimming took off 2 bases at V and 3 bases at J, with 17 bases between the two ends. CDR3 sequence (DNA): TGTGCCAGCAGCTTAAGGTATGAGTCAGGGAACTACGAGCAGTACTTC. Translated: CASSLRYESGNYEQYF.

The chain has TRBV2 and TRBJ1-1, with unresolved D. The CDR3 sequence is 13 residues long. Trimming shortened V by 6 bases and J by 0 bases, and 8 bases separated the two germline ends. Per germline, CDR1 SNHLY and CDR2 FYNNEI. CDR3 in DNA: TGTGCCAGCAGCTCCCTCATGAACACTGAAGCTTTCTTT. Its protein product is CASSSLMNTEAFF.

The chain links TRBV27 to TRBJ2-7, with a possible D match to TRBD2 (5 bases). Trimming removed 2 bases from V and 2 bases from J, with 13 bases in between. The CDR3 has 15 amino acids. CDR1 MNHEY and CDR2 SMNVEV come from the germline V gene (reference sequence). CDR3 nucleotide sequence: TGTGCCAGCAGTTTAGTAGCGTCCGAGGCCTACGAGCAGTACTTC. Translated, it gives CASSLVASEAYEQYF.

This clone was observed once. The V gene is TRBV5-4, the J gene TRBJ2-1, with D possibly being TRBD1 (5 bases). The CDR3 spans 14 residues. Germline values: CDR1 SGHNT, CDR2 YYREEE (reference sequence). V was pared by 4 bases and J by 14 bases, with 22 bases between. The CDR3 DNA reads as TGTGCCAGCAGCAACCCATCCGTACAGGATTGGGAGTTCTTC. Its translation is CASSNPSVQDWEFF.

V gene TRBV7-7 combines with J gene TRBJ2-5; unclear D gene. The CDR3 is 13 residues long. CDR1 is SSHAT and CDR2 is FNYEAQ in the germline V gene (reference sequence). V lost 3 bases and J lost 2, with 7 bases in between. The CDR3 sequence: CASSLALQETQYF. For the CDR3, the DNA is TGTGCCAGCAGCTTGGCTTTACAAGAGACCCAGTACTTC.

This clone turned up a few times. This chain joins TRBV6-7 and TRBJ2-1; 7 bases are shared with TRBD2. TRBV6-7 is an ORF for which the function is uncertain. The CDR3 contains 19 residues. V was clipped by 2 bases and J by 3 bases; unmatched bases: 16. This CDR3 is CASSYVLEWEGLGYNEQFF. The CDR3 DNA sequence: TGTGCCAGCAGTTACGTTCTAGAGTGGGAGGGGTTAGGCTACAATGAGCAGTTCTTC.

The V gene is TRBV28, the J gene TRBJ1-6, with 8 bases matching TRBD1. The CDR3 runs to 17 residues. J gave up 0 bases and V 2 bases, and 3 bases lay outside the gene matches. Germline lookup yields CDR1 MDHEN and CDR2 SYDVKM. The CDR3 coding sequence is TGTGCCAGCAGTTTACAAGGACAGGGCTCCTATAATTCACCCCTCCACTTT. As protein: CASSLQGQGSYNSPLHF.

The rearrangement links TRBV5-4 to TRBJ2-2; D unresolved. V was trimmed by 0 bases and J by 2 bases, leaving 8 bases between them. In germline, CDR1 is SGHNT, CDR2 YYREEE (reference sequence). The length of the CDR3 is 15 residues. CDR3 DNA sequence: TGTGCCAGCAGCTTGGGGCTGCTCAACACCGGGGAGCTGTTTTTT. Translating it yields CASSLGLLNTGELFF.

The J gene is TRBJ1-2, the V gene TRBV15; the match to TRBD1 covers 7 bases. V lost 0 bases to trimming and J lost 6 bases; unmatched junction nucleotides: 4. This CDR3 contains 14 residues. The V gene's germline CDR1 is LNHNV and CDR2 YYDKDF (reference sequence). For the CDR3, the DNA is TGTGCCACCAGCAGAGATCAGGGGGTGAATGGCTACACCTTC. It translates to CATSRDQGVNGYTF.

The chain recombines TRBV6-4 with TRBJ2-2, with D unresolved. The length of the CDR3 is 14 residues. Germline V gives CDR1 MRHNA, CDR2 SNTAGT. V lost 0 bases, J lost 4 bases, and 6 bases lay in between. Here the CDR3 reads CASSDSEFTGELFF. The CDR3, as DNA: TGTGCCAGCAGTGACTCCGAATTCACCGGGGAGCTGTTTTTT.

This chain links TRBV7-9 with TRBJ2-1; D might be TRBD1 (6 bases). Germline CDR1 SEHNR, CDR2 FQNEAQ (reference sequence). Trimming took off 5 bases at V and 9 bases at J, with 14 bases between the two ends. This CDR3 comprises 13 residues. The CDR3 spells CASSLPTGSEQFF. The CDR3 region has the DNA TGTGCCAGCAGCCTCCCCACAGGGAGTGAGCAGTTCTTC.

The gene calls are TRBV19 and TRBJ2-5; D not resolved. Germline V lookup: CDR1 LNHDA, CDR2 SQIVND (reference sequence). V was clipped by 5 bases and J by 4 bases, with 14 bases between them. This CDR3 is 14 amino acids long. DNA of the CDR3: TGTGCCAGTAGTTTCGGCACCGGGCGAGAGACCCAGTACTTC. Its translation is CASSFGTGRETQYF. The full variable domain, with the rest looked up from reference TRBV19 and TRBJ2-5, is DGGITQSPKYLFRKEGQNVTLSCEQNLNHDAMYWYRQDPGQGLRLIYYSQIVNDFQKGDIAEGYSVSREKKESFPLTVTSAQKNPTAFYLCASSFGTGRETQYFGPGTRLLVL.

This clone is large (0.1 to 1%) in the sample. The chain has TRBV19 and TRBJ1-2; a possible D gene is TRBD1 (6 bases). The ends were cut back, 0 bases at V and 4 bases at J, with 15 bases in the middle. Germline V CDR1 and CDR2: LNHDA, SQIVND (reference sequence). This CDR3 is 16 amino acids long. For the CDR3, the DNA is TGTGCCAGTAGTATAGAACATCAGGGGTCGGTCTATGGCTACACCTTC. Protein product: CASSIEHQGSVYGYTF.